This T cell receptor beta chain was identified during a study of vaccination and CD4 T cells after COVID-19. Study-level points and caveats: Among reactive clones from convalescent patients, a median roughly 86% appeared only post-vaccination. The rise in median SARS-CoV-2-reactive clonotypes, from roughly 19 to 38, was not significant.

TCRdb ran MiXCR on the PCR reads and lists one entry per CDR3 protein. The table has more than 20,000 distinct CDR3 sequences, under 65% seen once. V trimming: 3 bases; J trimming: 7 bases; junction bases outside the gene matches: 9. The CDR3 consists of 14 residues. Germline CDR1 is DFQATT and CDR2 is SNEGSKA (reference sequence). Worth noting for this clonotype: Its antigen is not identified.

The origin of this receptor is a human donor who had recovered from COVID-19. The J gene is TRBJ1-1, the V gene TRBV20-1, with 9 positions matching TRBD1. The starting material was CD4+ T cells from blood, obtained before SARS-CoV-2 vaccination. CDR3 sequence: CSARTGGAGGEAFF. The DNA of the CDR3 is TGCAGTGCTAGGACAGGGGGGGCCGGGGGTGAAGCTTTCTTT.